This T cell receptor (beta chain) was captured in a study of blood T cells in healthy people across ages. The CDR3 sequence is 13 residues long. Trimming shortened V by 1 base and J by 12 bases, and 13 bases separated the two germline ends. There were at least 5.5 micrograms of total RNA extracted from every sample. The second PCR ran about 7 to 12 cycles with a sample-barcoded 5' primer and J-beta primers. TCRdb re-called the 5' RACE reads through MiXCR, storing one row per CDR3 protein. The sample has about 780,000 distinct CDR3 sequences, about half seen once. Sequenced: blood. The V and J genes are TRBV12-3 or TRBV12-4 and TRBJ2-1; TRBD1 or TRBD2 may be the D gene (5 bases each). The TCR comes from a man older than 75 in good health. This CDR3 is CASSLGGNRGQFF. As DNA, the CDR3 is TGTGCCAGCAGTTTAGGGGGGAACCGCGGGCAGTTCTTC.